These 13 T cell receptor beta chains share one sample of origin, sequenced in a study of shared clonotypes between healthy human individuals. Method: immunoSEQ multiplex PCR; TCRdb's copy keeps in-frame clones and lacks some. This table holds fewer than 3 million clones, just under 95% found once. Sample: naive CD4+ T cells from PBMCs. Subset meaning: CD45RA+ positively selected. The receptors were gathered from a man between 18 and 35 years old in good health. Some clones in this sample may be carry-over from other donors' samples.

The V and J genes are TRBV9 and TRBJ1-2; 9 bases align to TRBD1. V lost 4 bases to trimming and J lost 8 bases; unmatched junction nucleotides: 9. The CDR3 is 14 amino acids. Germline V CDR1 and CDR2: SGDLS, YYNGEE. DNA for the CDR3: TGTGCCAGCAGCTCCTTACAGGGGGCTGGCGGCTACACCTTC. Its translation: CASSSLQGAGGYTF. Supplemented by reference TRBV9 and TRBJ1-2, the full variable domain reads DSGVTQTPKHLITATGQRVTLRCSPRSGDLSVYWYQQSLDQGLQFLIQYYNGEERAKGNILERFSAQQFPDLHSELNLSSLELGDSALYFCASSSLQGAGGYTFGSGTRLTVV.

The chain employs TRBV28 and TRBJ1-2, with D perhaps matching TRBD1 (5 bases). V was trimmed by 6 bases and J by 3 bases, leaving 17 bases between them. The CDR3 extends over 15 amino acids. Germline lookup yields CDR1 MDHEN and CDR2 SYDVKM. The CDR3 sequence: CASSPGGKIDYGYTF. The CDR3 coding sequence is TGTGCCAGCAGCCCCGGGGGGAAAATAGACTATGGCTACACCTTC.

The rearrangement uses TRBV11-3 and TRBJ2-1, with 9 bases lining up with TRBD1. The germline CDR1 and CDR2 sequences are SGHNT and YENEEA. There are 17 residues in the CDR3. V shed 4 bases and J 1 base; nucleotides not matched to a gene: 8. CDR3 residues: CASSSGQGKGSYNEQFF. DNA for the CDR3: TGTGCCAGCAGCTCGGGACAGGGAAAGGGATCCTACAATGAGCAGTTCTTC.

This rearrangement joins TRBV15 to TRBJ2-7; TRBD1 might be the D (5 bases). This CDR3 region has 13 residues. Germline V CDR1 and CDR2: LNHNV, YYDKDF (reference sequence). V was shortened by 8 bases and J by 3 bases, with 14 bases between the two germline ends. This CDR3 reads CATGNRRHYEQYF. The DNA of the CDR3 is TGTGCCACCGGGAACAGGCGACACTACGAGCAGTACTTC.

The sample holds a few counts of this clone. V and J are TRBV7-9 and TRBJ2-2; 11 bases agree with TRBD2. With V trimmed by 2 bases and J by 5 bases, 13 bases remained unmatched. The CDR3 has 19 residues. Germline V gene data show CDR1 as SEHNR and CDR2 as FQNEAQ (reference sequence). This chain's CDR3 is CASSLLPRTSGRLTGELFF. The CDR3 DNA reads TGTGCCAGCAGCTTACTACCAAGAACTAGCGGGAGATTGACCGGGGAGCTGTTTTTT.

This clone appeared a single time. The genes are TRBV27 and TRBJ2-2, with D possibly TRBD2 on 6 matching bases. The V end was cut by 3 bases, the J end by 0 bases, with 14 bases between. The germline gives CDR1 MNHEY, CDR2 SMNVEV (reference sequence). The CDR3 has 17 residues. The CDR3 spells CASSFLPGLTNTGELFF. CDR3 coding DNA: TGTGCCAGCAGTTTCCTCCCGGGACTGACGAACACCGGGGAGCTGTTTTTT.

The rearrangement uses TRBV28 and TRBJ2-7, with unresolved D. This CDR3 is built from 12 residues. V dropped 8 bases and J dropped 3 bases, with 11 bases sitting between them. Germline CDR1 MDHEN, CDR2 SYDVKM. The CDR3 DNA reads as TGTGCCAGCGGATCTACCGACTACGAGCAGTACTTC. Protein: CASGSTDYEQYF.

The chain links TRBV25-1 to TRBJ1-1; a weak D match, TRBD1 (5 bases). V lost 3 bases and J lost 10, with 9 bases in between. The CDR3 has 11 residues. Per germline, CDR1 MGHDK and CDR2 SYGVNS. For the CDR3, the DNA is TGTGCCAGCAGTGAGGGGGGTGCAGCTTTCTTT. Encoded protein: CASSEGGAAFF.

In nucleotides, the CDR3 is TGCGCCAGCAGCGCCGGTGGACTAGCGGTTTACAATGAGCAGTTCTTC. As protein: CASSAGGLAVYNEQFF. V gene TRBV5-1 combines with J gene TRBJ2-1, with 10 bases identical to TRBD2. The CDR3 has 16 amino acids. V was pared by 4 bases and J by 4 bases, with 8 bases of the junction left unmatched. In germline, CDR1 is SGHRS, CDR2 YFSETQ.

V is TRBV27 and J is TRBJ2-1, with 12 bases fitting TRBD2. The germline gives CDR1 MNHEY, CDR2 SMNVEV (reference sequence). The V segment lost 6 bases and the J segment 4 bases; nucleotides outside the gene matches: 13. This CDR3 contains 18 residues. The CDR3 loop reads CASSHLKRTSGIYNEQFF. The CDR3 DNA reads TGTGCCAGCAGCCATCTCAAAAGGACTAGCGGGATATACAATGAGCAGTTCTTC.

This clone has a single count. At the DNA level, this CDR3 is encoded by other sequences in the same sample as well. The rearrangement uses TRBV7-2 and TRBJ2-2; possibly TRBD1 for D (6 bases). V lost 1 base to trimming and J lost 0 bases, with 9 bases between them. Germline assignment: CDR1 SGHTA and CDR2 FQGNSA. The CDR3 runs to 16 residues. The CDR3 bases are TGTGCCAGCAGCTTAGGAGGGGGAGCGAACACCGGGGAGCTGTTTTTT. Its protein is CASSLGGGANTGELFF.

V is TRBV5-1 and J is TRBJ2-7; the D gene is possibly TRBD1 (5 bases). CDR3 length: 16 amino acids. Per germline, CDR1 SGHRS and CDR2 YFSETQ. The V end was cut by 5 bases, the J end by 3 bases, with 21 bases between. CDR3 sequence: CASSRTAGFPVYEQYF. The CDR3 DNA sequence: TGCGCCAGCAGTCGTACCGCAGGGTTTCCAGTCTACGAGCAGTACTTC.

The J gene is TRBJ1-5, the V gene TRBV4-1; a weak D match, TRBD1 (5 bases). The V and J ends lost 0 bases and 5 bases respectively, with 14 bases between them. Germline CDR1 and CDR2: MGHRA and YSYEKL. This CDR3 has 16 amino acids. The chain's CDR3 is CASSQDQGREDQPQHF. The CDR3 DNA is TGCGCCAGCAGCCAAGATCAGGGCAGGGAAGATCAGCCCCAGCATTTT.